The next 28 T cell receptor beta chains were all read from a single sample in a study of cytomegalovirus exposure and HLA in healthy donors. PCR amplification relied on 60 Vbeta primers (plus 13 Jbeta primers). Assay: immunoSEQ multiplex PCR; the TCRdb copy retains only in-frame clones and omits some. The table shows roughly 92,000 clones, with about 80% occurring only once. Source material: PBMCs. The receptors shown here come from a middle-aged man in good health and CMV-seropositive.

The CDR3 region is CASSLGREAYEQYF. In nucleotides, the CDR3 is TGTGCCAGCAGTTTAGGGCGGGAGGCCTACGAGCAGTACTTC. The rearrangement uses TRBV27 and TRBJ2-7, with 8 bases lining up with TRBD2. The trim removed 2 bases at V and 2 bases at J, leaving 2 bases unmatched. Germline CDR1 MNHEY, CDR2 SMNVEV (reference sequence). The CDR3 covers 14 residues.

CDR3 residues: CASSARSGRADTQYF. For the CDR3, the DNA is TGTGCCAGCAGCGCAAGGAGCGGGAGGGCAGATACGCAGTATTTT. The J gene is TRBJ2-3, the V gene TRBV9; 10 positions agree with TRBD2. Germline V CDR1 and CDR2: SGDLS, YYNGEE. The CDR3 runs to 15 residues. J was trimmed by 4 bases and V by 3 bases; bases with no gene match: 5.

This clone was counted only a few times. The chain links TRBV19 to TRBJ1-1; TRBD1 is a possible D gene (5 bases). The V gene lost 4 bases and the J gene lost 2 bases, with 11 bases spanning the gap. This CDR3 is built from 14 residues. From germline, CDR1 is LNHDA and CDR2 SQIVND (reference sequence). The CDR3 region has the DNA TGTGCCAGTAGTACCGAGACAGCCAACACTGAAGCTTTCTTT. As protein: CASSTETANTEAFF.

This sequence joins TRBV6-1 and TRBJ1-6; 11 bases agree with TRBD1. The junction had 7 bases not matched to a gene; V was cut back by 6 bases and J by 9 bases. The CDR3 spans 15 residues. CDR1 and CDR2 from the germline V gene are MNHNS and SASEGT. This CDR3 reads CASRSPGQGVSPLHF. Written as DNA, the CDR3 is TGTGCCAGCAGGTCGCCGGGACAGGGGGTTTCACCCCTCCACTTT.

This chain links TRBV9 with TRBJ2-7, with a possible D match to TRBD1 (6 bases). The V end was cut by 4 bases, the J end by 1 base, with 15 bases between. The V gene's germline CDR1 is SGDLS and CDR2 YYNGEE. The CDR3 has 15 amino acids. The CDR3 region has the DNA TGTGCCAGCAGCATGGCAGGGGAAGCGTCCTACGAGCAGTACTTC. It is translated as CASSMAGEASYEQYF. The variable domain in full, completed from reference TRBV9 and TRBJ2-7, reads DSGVTQTPKHLITATGQRVTLRCSPRSGDLSVYWYQQSLDQGLQFLIQYYNGEERAKGNILERFSAQQFPDLHSELNLSSLELGDSALYFCASSMAGEASYEQYFGPGTRLTVT.

V is TRBV13 and J is TRBJ1-1, with TRBD1 identical over 7 bases. Germline assignment: CDR1 PRHDT and CDR2 FYEKMQ (reference sequence). The J segment lost 11 bases and the V segment lost 5 bases, leaving 8 bases of the junction unmatched. The CDR3 runs to 12 residues. The CDR3 sequence is CASSNADRAAFF. CDR3 in DNA: TGTGCCAGCAGCAATGCAGACAGGGCCGCTTTCTTT.

The chain uses TRBV27 and TRBJ2-1; 7 nucleotides line up with TRBD1. Losses at the gene ends were 6 bases for V and 4 bases for J; bases not matched to a gene: 6. This CDR3 contains 14 residues. Germline CDR1 MNHEY, CDR2 SMNVEV (reference sequence). CDR3 sequence: CASSLTGAYNEQFF. CDR3 coding DNA: TGTGCCAGCAGCCTAACAGGGGCTTACAATGAGCAGTTCTTC.

The chain recombines TRBV7-6 with TRBJ1-1, with D possibly matching TRBD1 (6 bases). CDR3 length: 14 amino acids. V was pared by 5 bases and J by 0 bases, with 10 bases between. CDR1 is SGHVS, CDR2 FNYEAQ, per germline. The CDR3 DNA reads TGTGCCAGCAGCCCCGGACAGCTGAACACTGAAGCTTTCTTT. This codes for CASSPGQLNTEAFF.

V gene TRBV2 combines with J gene TRBJ2-7; 8 bases agree with TRBD1. The junction had 8 bases not matched to a gene; V was cut back by 7 bases and J by 9 bases. Germline CDR1 reads SNHLY; CDR2 reads FYNNEI. The CDR3 loop spans 12 amino acids. The CDR3 spells CASNKDRAAQYF. CDR3 in DNA: TGTGCCAGCAATAAGGACAGGGCTGCGCAGTACTTC.

The gene calls are TRBV6-1 and TRBJ1-4, with 7 bases matching TRBD1. The CDR3 contains 15 residues. The V and J ends lost 7 bases and 4 bases, in that order; junction bases with no gene match: 9. Looked up from germline, CDR1 is MNHNS and CDR2 is SASEGT. The CDR3 sequence: CASTIGTVVNEKLFF. CDR3 coding DNA: TGTGCCAGCACTATAGGGACAGTCGTTAATGAAAAACTGTTTTTT.

This rearrangement joins TRBV19 to TRBJ2-5; D is possibly TRBD2 (6 bases). CDR3 size: 14 residues. V was pared by 1 base and J by 5 bases, with 11 bases between. Germline lookup yields CDR1 LNHDA and CDR2 SQIVND (reference sequence). CDR3: CASSIVGTHETQYF. CDR3 sequence (DNA): TGTGCCAGTAGTATAGTCGGGACTCATGAGACCCAGTACTTC.

The chain recombines TRBV19 with TRBJ2-1, with 9 bases aligning to TRBD2. J lost 6 bases, V lost 5 bases, and 11 bases had no gene match. Germline CDR1 is LNHDA and CDR2 is SQIVND (reference sequence). The CDR3 has 16 amino acids. DNA for the CDR3: TGTGCCAGTAGTCCCGTCTTTGCGGGAGGGTCCAATGAGCAGTTCTTC. It is translated as CASSPVFAGGSNEQFF. Full variable domain (outside the CDR3, taken from reference TRBV19 and TRBJ2-1): DGGITQSPKYLFRKEGQNVTLSCEQNLNHDAMYWYRQDPGQGLRLIYYSQIVNDFQKGDIAEGYSVSREKKESFPLTVTSAQKNPTAFYLCASSPVFAGGSNEQFFGPGTRLTVL.

J is TRBJ1-1 and V is TRBV5-8; 11 bases are a match to TRBD1. V dropped 4 bases and J dropped 4; count of bases not matched to a gene: 3. The CDR3 consists of 14 residues. CDR1 and CDR2 (germline): SGHTS, YDEGEE. The CDR3 DNA follows: TGTGCCAGCAGCGCGGGACAGGGGGGCACTGAAGCTTTCTTT. Protein product: CASSAGQGGTEAFF.

This chain connects TRBV14 to TRBJ1-1, with 11 nucleotides matching TRBD1. V was clipped by 2 bases and J by 6 bases; unmatched bases: 5. The CDR3 runs 15 residues. Germline V gene data show CDR1 as SGHDN and CDR2 as FVKESK. In DNA form, the CDR3 reads TGTGCCAGCAGCCAAAGGGACAGGGGGTGGCCTGAAGCTTTCTTT. Amino acid sequence: CASSQRDRGWPEAFF.

V gene TRBV11-2 combines with J gene TRBJ1-5, with D unresolved. This CDR3 is 14 amino acids long. Germline lookup yields CDR1 SGHAT and CDR2 FQNNGV. Trimming removed 1 base at V and 6 bases at J, with 10 bases between. Written as DNA, the CDR3 is TGTGCCAGCAGCTTAGCTAGTGGGAGTCAGCCCCAGCATTTT. Its protein is CASSLASGSQPQHF.

J is TRBJ2-5 and V is TRBV21-1; TRBD1 is the table's D call and was not checked against the DNA. TRBV21-1 is a pseudogene locus. CDR3 length: 18 amino acids. The CDR3 loop reads CASSTKKPRDKNGETQYF. Written as DNA, the CDR3 is TGTGCCAGCAGTACTAAAAAGCCCAGGGACAAAAACGGAGAGACCCAGTACTTC.

V and J are TRBV11-2 and TRBJ2-2; D gene unclear. V gave up 5 bases and J gave up 1 base, with 8 bases separating them. Germline loops: CDR1 SGHAT, CDR2 FQNNGV. This CDR3 spans 14 amino acids. CDR3 sequence: CASSRSLNTGELFF. The CDR3 DNA is TGTGCCAGCAGCAGGAGCTTGAACACCGGGGAGCTGTTTTTT.

The rearrangement links TRBV9 to TRBJ1-2, with TRBD1 as a possible D gene (5 bases). Per germline, CDR1 SGDLS and CDR2 YYNGEE. The CDR3 consists of 13 residues. The ends were cut back, 4 bases at V and 8 bases at J, with 15 bases in the middle. The CDR3 protein is CASSPEVTGGYTF. In DNA, the CDR3 is TGTGCCAGCAGCCCCGAGGTAACAGGCGGCTACACCTTC.

The chain combines TRBV10-1 with TRBJ2-5; 7 bases are shared with TRBD1. Looked up from germline, CDR1 is WNHNN and CDR2 is SYGVQD (reference sequence). J gave up 5 bases and V 3 bases, and 3 bases lay outside the gene matches. This CDR3 comprises 13 residues. CDR3: CASSEGGRETQYF. CDR3 sequence (DNA): TGCGCCAGCAGTGAAGGGGGCCGGGAGACCCAGTACTTC.

V and J are TRBV7-2 and TRBJ2-1; D may be TRBD2 (6 bases). Per the germline V gene, CDR1 is SGHTA and CDR2 is FQGNSA. The CDR3 runs to 15 residues. The germline V and J ends were trimmed by 5 bases and 7 bases, with 18 bases remaining between them. The CDR3 region has the DNA TGTGCCAGCAGCCGACCGGGGGTAACGGGTAATGAGCAGTTCTTC. It encodes CASSRPGVTGNEQFF.

The genes are TRBV19 and TRBJ1-2; D is uncertain. From germline, CDR1 is LNHDA and CDR2 SQIVND (reference sequence). Deletions cut 0 bases from V and 4 bases from J, with 12 bases between. This CDR3 comprises 15 residues. The DNA for the CDR3 is TGTGCCAGTAGTATAGATGGAAGCCGGGGCTATGGCTACACCTTC. Its translation: CASSIDGSRGYGYTF. Full variable domain (rest looked up from reference TRBV19 and TRBJ1-2): DGGITQSPKYLFRKEGQNVTLSCEQNLNHDAMYWYRQDPGQGLRLIYYSQIVNDFQKGDIAEGYSVSREKKESFPLTVTSAQKNPTAFYLCASSIDGSRGYGYTFGSGTRLTVV.

V usage is TRBV19 and J usage is TRBJ1-3; D might be TRBD1 (5 bases). In germline, CDR1 is LNHDA, CDR2 SQIVND (reference sequence). The V gene lost 6 bases and the J gene lost 4 bases, with 16 bases spanning the gap. The CDR3 sequence is 15 residues long. This chain's CDR3 is CASRSSDSIGNTIYF. The CDR3 DNA reads TGTGCCAGTAGAAGCTCCGACAGTATCGGAAACACCATATATTTT.

The chain links TRBV30 to TRBJ1-5, with TRBD1 matching 7 bases. CDR1 is GTSNPN and CDR2 is SVGIG in the germline V gene (reference sequence). V lost 7 bases, J lost 5 bases, and 8 bases stayed unmatched. CDR3 length: 13 amino acids. The CDR3 spells CALTQGEDQPQHF. The DNA of the CDR3 is TGTGCCTTAACCCAGGGGGAGGATCAGCCCCAGCATTTT.

For this clone: This specimen includes other DNA sequences encoding the same CDR3. The chain combines TRBV19 with TRBJ2-3, with 12 bases identical to TRBD2. The length of the CDR3 is 14 residues. After removal of 6 bases from V and 6 bases from J, the junction contained 4 bases not matched to a gene. Germline CDR1 LNHDA, CDR2 SQIVND (reference sequence). CDR3 in amino acids: CASRPGLAGDTQYF. DNA for the CDR3: TGTGCCAGTAGACCGGGACTAGCGGGCGATACGCAGTATTTT. Variable domain in full (rest from reference TRBV19 and TRBJ2-3): DGGITQSPKYLFRKEGQNVTLSCEQNLNHDAMYWYRQDPGQGLRLIYYSQIVNDFQKGDIAEGYSVSREKKESFPLTVTSAQKNPTAFYLCASRPGLAGDTQYFGPGTRLTVL.

This rearrangement joins TRBV6-5 to TRBJ2-2; TRBD2 matches 8 bases. Germline CDR1 and CDR2: MNHEY and SVGAGI. The CDR3 runs to 15 residues. V lost 5 bases and J lost 8; bases outside the gene matches: 10. CDR3 protein: CASSPRGGAPGELFF. DNA for the CDR3: TGTGCCAGCAGTCCCCGGGGGGGGGCTCCGGGGGAGCTGTTTTTT.

This chain links TRBV25-1 with TRBJ2-1, with a possible D match to TRBD2 (5 bases). The V gene lost 2 bases and the J gene lost 6 bases, with 14 bases spanning the gap. Germline V gene lookup returns CDR1 MGHDK and CDR2 SYGVNS. This CDR3 region has 15 residues. CDR3 sequence (DNA): TGTGCCAGCAGTGAAGCGACCGGACTGCTCAATGAGCAGTTCTTC. It codes for CASSEATGLLNEQFF.

This chain uses TRBV30 with TRBJ2-7; D might be TRBD2 (5 bases). The germline V gene has CDR1 GTSNPN and CDR2 SVGIG (reference sequence). The CDR3 contains 13 residues. Trimming left V 3 bases short and J 2 bases short, with 11 bases between. The CDR3 sequence: CAWRSRETYEQYF. The CDR3, as DNA: TGTGCCTGGAGGTCCCGGGAAACCTACGAGCAGTACTTC.

This CDR3 is CASSIGASGRYNEQFF. CDR3 DNA: TGTGCCAGTAGTATAGGGGCTAGCGGGAGGTACAATGAGCAGTTCTTC. V is TRBV19 and J is TRBJ2-1; 11 bases match TRBD2. The germline gives CDR1 LNHDA, CDR2 SQIVND (reference sequence). CDR3 length: 16 amino acids. After removal of 1 base from V and 4 bases from J, the junction contained 3 bases not matched to a gene.